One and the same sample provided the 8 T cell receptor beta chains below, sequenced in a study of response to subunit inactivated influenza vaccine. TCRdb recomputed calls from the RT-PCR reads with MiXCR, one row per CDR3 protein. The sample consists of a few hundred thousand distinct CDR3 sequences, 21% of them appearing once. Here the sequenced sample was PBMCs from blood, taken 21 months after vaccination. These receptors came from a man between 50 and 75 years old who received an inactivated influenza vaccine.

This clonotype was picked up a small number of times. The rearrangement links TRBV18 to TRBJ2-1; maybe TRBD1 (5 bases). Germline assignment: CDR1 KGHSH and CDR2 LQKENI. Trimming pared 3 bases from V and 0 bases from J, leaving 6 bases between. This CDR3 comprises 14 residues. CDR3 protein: CASSPDSSYNEQFF. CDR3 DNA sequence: TGTGCCAGCTCACCTGACAGCTCCTACAATGAGCAGTTCTTC.

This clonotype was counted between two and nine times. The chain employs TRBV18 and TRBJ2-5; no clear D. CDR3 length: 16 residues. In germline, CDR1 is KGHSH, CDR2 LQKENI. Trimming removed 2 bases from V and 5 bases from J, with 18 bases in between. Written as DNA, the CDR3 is TGTGCCAGCTCACCAGATCCTCTCTTAATCCAGGAGACCCAGTACTTC. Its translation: CASSPDPLLIQETQYF.

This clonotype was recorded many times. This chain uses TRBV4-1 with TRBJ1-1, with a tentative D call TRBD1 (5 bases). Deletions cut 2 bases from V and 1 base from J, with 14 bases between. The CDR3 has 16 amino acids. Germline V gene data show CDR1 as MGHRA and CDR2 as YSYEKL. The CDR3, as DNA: TGCGCCAGCAGCCAAAGTCAGGGTTTGGGGAACACTGAAGCTTTCTTT. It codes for CASSQSQGLGNTEAFF.

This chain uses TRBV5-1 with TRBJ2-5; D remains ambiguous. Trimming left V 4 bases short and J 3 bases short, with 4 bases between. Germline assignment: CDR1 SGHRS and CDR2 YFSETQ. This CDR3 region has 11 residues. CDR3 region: CASSIKETQYF. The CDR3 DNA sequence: TGCGCCAGCAGCATCAAAGAGACCCAGTACTTC.

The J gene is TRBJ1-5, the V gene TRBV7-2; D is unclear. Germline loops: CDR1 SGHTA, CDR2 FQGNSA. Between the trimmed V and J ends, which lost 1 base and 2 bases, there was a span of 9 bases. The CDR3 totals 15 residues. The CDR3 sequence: CASSLVGFGNQPQHF. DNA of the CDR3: TGTGCCAGCAGCTTAGTCGGGTTTGGCAATCAGCCCCAGCATTTT.

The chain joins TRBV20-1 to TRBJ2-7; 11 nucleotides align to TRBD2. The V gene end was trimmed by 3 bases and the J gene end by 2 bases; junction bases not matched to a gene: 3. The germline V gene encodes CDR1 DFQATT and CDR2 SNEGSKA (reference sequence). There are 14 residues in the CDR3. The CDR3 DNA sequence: TGCAGTGCTAGTCTAGCGGGAGGACCCTACGAGCAGTACTTC. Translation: CSASLAGGPYEQYF.

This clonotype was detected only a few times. CDR3 loop: CATSRDKGNTEAFF. The CDR3 nucleotides read TGTGCCACCAGCAGAGATAAGGGGAACACTGAAGCTTTCTTT. The chain recombines TRBV15 with TRBJ1-1; D unresolved. V lost 0 bases, J lost 1 base, and 6 bases lay in between. This CDR3 spans 14 amino acids. Per the germline V gene, CDR1 is LNHNV and CDR2 is YYDKDF (reference sequence).

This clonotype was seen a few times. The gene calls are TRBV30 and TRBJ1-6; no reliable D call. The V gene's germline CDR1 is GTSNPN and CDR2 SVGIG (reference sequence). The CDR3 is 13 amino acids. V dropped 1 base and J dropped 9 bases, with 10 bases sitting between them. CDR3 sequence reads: CAWSARWGSPLHF. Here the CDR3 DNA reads TGTGCCTGGAGTGCCCGGTGGGGTTCACCCCTCCACTTT. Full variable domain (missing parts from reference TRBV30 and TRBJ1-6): SQTIHQWPATLVQPVGSPLSLECTVEGTSNPNLYWYRQAAGRGLQLLFYSVGIGQISSEVPQNLSASRPQDRQFILSSKKLLLSDSGFYLCAWSARWGSPLHFGNGTRLTVT.